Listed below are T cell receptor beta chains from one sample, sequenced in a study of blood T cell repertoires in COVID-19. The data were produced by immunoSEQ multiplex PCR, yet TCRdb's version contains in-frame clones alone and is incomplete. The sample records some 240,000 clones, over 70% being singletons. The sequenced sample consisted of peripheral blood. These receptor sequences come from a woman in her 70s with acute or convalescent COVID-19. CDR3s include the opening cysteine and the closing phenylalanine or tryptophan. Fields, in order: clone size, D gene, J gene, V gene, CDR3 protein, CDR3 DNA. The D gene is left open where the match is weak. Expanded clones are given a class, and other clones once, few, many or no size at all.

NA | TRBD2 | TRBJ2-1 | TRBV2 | CASSGTSGASREQFF | TGTGCCAGCAGTGGAACAAGCGGGGCTTCTCGTGAGCAGTTCTTC
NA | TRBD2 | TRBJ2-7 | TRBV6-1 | CASSDGGVEQYF | TGTGCCAGCAGTGATGGGGGGGTCGAGCAGTACTTC
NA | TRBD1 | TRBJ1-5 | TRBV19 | CVSSKRQGAGQPQHF | TGTGTCAGTAGTAAGAGACAGGGGGCAGGGCAGCCCCAGCATTTT
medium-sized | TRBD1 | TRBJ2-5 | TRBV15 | CATSRQGGETQYF | TGTGCCACCAGCCGACAGGGTGGAGAGACCCAGTACTTC
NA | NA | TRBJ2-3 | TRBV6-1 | CASSEVSGYDTTNTQYF | TGTGCCAGCAGTGAAGTCAGCGGCTACGACACCACCAATACGCAGTATTTT
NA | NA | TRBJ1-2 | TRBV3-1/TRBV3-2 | CASSQGRRPEGYTF | TGTGCCAGCAGCCAAGGGCGCCGGCCGGAGGGCTACACCTTC
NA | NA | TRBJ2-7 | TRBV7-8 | CASSLAVYEQYF | TGTGCCAGCAGCTTAGCCGTCTACGAGCAGTACTTC
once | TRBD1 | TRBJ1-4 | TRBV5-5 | CASSLEIQGFGGEKLFF | TGTGCCAGCAGCCTGGAGATACAGGGGTTTGGTGGAGAAAAACTGTTTTTT
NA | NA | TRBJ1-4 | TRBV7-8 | CASSLVQGTNEKLFF | TGTGCCAGCAGCTTAGTTCAGGGAACGAATGAAAAACTGTTTTTT
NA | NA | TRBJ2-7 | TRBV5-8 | CASKIAGMPAYEQYF | TGTGCCAGCAAGATCGCCGGGATGCCGGCCTACGAGCAGTACTTC
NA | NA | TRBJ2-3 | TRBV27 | CASSSSEGRTDTQYF | TGTGCCAGCAGTTCTAGCGAGGGGCGCACAGATACGCAGTATTTT
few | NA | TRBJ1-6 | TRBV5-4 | CASSAGADYNSPLHF | TGTGCCAGCAGCGCAGGGGCGGACTATAATTCACCCCTCCACTTT
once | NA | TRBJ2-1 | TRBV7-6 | CASSLGGGPRGSNEQFF | TGTGCCAGCAGCTTAGGCGGGGGCCCCCGGGGGTCCAATGAGCAGTTCTTC
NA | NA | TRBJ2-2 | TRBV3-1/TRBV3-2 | CASSPGSLAGELFF | TGTGCCAGCAGTCCGGGAAGTCTAGCCGGGGAGCTGTTTTTT
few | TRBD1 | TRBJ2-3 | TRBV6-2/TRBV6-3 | CASSLTGADTQYF | TGTGCCAGCAGTTTGACAGGGGCAGATACGCAGTATTTT
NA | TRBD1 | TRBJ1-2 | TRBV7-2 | CASSPTTGGYYGYTF | TGTGCCAGCAGCCCCACGACAGGGGGCTACTATGGCTACACCTTC
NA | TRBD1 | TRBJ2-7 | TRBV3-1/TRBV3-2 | CASSPTTGQGIYEQYF | TGTGCCAGCAGCCCCACCACGGGACAGGGGATTTACGAGCAGTACTTC
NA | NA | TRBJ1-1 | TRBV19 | CASSAGNTEAFF | TGTGCCAGTAGTGCGGGGAACACTGAAGCTTTCTTT
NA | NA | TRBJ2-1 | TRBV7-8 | CASSSGQTYNEQFF | TGTGCCAGCAGCTCCGGACAGACCTACAATGAGCAGTTCTTC
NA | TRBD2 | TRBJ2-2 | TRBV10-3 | CAIKEAGSYTGELFF | TGTGCCATCAAAGAAGCGGGGTCGTACACCGGGGAGCTGTTTTTT
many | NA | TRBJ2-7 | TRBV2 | CASRAMGGSYEQYF | TGTGCCAGCCGAGCTATGGGGGGATCCTACGAGCAGTACTTC